Below, 25 T cell receptor beta chains from the same sample are listed, as sequenced in a study of shared clonotypes between healthy human individuals. The assay was immunoSEQ multiplex PCR, and TCRdb's table has in-frame clones only and misses some. The sample includes around 980,000 clones, 70% to 80% of them seen just once. The sample consisted of memory CD4+ T cells from PBMCs. Subset given: CD45RA-negative fraction. Source of these receptors: a man in his late teens or twenties in good health. Some clones in this sample may be carry-over from other donors' samples.

The V gene is TRBV7-9, the J gene TRBJ2-5, with 9 bases that match TRBD2. V shed 4 bases, J shed 4 bases, and the junction held 1 base outside the gene matches. The V gene's germline CDR1 is SEHNR and CDR2 FQNEAQ (reference sequence). This CDR3 spans 13 amino acids. CDR3 sequence (DNA): TGTGCCAGCAGCTCAGCGGGAGGAGAGACCCAGTACTTC. Amino acid sequence: CASSSAGGETQYF. The full variable domain, with the rest looked up from reference TRBV7-9 and TRBJ2-5, is DTGVSQNPRHKITKRGQNVTFRCDPISEHNRLYWYRQTLGQGPEFLTYFQNEAQLEKSRLLSDRFSAERPKGSFSTLEIQRTEQGDSAMYLCASSSAGGETQYFGPGTRLLVL.

CDR3 loop: CASSQPRVQPSEAFF. The CDR3 DNA sequence: TGTGCCAGCAGCCAACCCCGGGTGCAGCCCTCTGAAGCTTTCTTT. V gene TRBV14 combines with J gene TRBJ1-1; no reliable D call. Looked up from germline, CDR1 is SGHDN and CDR2 is FVKESK. The length of the CDR3 is 15 residues. V lost 2 bases, J lost 6 bases, and 16 bases lay in between.

This chain connects TRBV7-6 to TRBJ2-2; D remains unclear. This CDR3 is built from 14 residues. CDR1 is SGHVS and CDR2 is FNYEAQ in the germline V gene. Trimming removed 7 bases at V and 0 bases at J, with 9 bases between. The chain's CDR3 is CASTPSANTGELFF. Written as DNA, the CDR3 is TGTGCCAGCACTCCCAGCGCGAACACCGGGGAGCTGTTTTTT.

This chain uses TRBV10-3 with TRBJ2-3; no clear D gene. The ends were cut back, 4 bases at V and 3 bases at J, with 11 bases in the middle. Looked up from germline, CDR1 is ENHRY and CDR2 is SYGVKD. The CDR3 loop spans 14 amino acids. CDR3 DNA sequence: TGTGCCATCAGTGGGGCCCCCCCGACAGATACGCAGTATTTT. Translating it yields CAISGAPPTDTQYF.

The chain couples TRBV27 to TRBJ1-5, with D perhaps TRBD1 (5 bases). The V gene lost 0 bases and the J gene lost 6 bases, with 9 bases spanning the gap. Germline V gene sequence: CDR1 MNHEY, CDR2 SMNVEV (reference sequence). The CDR3 has 14 residues. As DNA, the CDR3 is TGTGCCAGCAGTTTATCGGGGGAGTTTCAGCCCCAGCATTTT. Amino acids: CASSLSGEFQPQHF.

V and J are TRBV2 and TRBJ1-5; tentatively, D is TRBD1 (5 bases). The CDR3 has 14 residues. Germline CDR1 and CDR2: SNHLY and FYNNEI. The V gene lost 6 bases and the J gene lost 9 bases, with 18 bases spanning the gap. The CDR3 here is CASRGPSQGGPQHF. DNA for the CDR3: TGTGCCAGCAGGGGGCCTTCCCAGGGTGGGCCCCAGCATTTT.

The J gene is TRBJ2-2, the V gene TRBV6-6; D gene ambiguous. The V end was cut by 2 bases, the J end by 11 bases, with 9 bases between. The CDR3 runs 12 residues. Germline CDR1 MNHNY, CDR2 SVGAGI (reference sequence). CDR3 region: CASSYPREELFF. CDR3 DNA sequence: TGTGCCAGCAGTTACCCCCGCGAAGAGCTGTTTTTT.

V usage is TRBV6-1 and J usage is TRBJ2-2; possible D gene TRBD1, 6 bases. Trimming cost V 7 bases and J 3 bases, with 15 bases left between them. The CDR3 totals 15 residues. Germline CDR1 reads MNHNS; CDR2 reads SASEGT. The CDR3 is CASILDSGDTGELFF. The CDR3 DNA reads as TGTGCCAGCATCCTGGACAGTGGGGACACCGGGGAGCTGTTTTTT.

The CDR3 nucleotides are TGTGCCAGCAGTTCTCCCGGGACCATCAATGAGCAGTTCTTC. Residues: CASSSPGTINEQFF. The J gene is TRBJ2-1, the V gene TRBV27; either TRBD1 or TRBD2 may supply D (5 bases each). From germline, CDR1 is MNHEY and CDR2 SMNVEV (reference sequence). The CDR3 is made up of 14 amino acids. Trimming removed 4 bases at V and 6 bases at J, with 13 bases between.

The rearrangement joins TRBV7-3 to TRBJ2-3; the D gene could be TRBD1 or TRBD2 (5 bases each). The CDR3 length is 14 residues. CDR1 is SGHTA and CDR2 is FQGTGA in the germline V gene. V lost 4 bases and J 2 bases, leaving 10 bases between the germline ends. This chain's CDR3 is CASSSGPYTDTQYF. The CDR3 DNA reads TGTGCCAGCAGCTCGGGACCATACACAGATACGCAGTATTTT.

About this clone: The sample has other DNA sequences that encode this CDR3 too. The CDR3 region has the DNA TGCGCCAGCAGCCAGCCGGGAGGGACTGGAAACACCATATATTTT. This gives the protein CASSQPGGTGNTIYF. The chain employs TRBV4-1 and TRBJ1-3; D call uncertain. Germline CDR1 is MGHRA and CDR2 is YSYEKL. Deletions cut 3 bases from V and 2 bases from J, with 11 bases between. CDR3 length: 15 amino acids.

This chain joins TRBV6-5 and TRBJ2-3; 7 nucleotides align to TRBD2. There are 15 residues in the CDR3. CDR1 MNHEY and CDR2 SVGAGI come from the germline V gene. V shed 6 bases and J 4 bases; nucleotides not matched to a gene: 10. The CDR3 protein is CASSTPQGGPDTQYF. Here the CDR3 DNA reads TGTGCCAGCAGCACTCCCCAGGGAGGGCCAGATACGCAGTATTTT.

This clone was detected ten times or more. The rearrangement links TRBV30 to TRBJ2-7, with 9 bases fitting TRBD1. This CDR3 has 16 residues. Per germline, CDR1 GTSNPN and CDR2 SVGIG (reference sequence). With 2 bases clipped from V and 2 bases from J, the junction kept 10 bases outside the gene matches. CDR3 coding DNA: TGTGCCTGGAGTAAAACGGGGACAGGGAGTCCCTACGAGCAGTACTTC. Translating gives CAWSKTGTGSPYEQYF.

The chain recombines TRBV7-2 with TRBJ1-1, with a possible D match to TRBD1 (6 bases). V was pared by 4 bases and J by 8 bases, with 11 bases between. The V gene's germline CDR1 is SGHTA and CDR2 FQGNSA. The CDR3 is 12 residues long. CDR3 DNA: TGTGCCAGCAGCTCGGGGGCGCCCGAAGCTTTCTTT. It is translated as CASSSGAPEAFF.

As DNA, the CDR3 is TGTGCCAGCAGCTTAGAACGGGAGGAGACCCAGTACTTC. The encoded protein is CASSLEREETQYF. The chain combines TRBV7-3 with TRBJ2-5; a possible D gene is TRBD2 (6 bases). The CDR3 spans 13 residues. From germline, CDR1 is SGHTA and CDR2 FQGTGA. The V gene lost 2 bases and the J gene lost 5 bases, with 9 bases spanning the gap.

Worth noting for this clone: The same CDR3 can be traced to other DNA sequences in this sample. The genes are TRBV19 and TRBJ1-1; D gene uncertain. The germline CDR1 and CDR2 sequences are LNHDA and SQIVND (reference sequence). The CDR3 covers 12 residues. V was pared by 5 bases and J by 3 bases, with 7 bases between. DNA for the CDR3: TGTGCCAGTAGTCGGTGGGACACTGAAGCTTTCTTT. Its protein product is CASSRWDTEAFF.

Only one count was recorded for this clone. The chain uses TRBV15 and TRBJ2-7; tentative D call: TRBD1 (5 bases). The V end lost 2 bases, the J end lost 3 bases, and 11 bases lay between the germline ends. CDR1 is LNHNV and CDR2 is YYDKDF in the germline V gene (reference sequence). The CDR3 is made up of 14 amino acids. CDR3 amino acids: CATSRPTGFYEQYF. The DNA for the CDR3 is TGTGCCACCAGCAGACCTACAGGATTCTACGAGCAGTACTTC.

The rearrangement links TRBV30 to TRBJ2-3; D possibly corresponds to TRBD1 (5 bases). V was cut by 0 bases and J by 2 bases, with 12 bases left in between. Germline CDR1 and CDR2: GTSNPN and SVGIG (reference sequence). CDR3 length equals 15 residues. CDR3 residues: CAWSVHNRFTDTQYF. The CDR3 bases are TGTGCCTGGAGTGTACATAACAGGTTCACAGATACGCAGTATTTT.

The chain carries TRBV20-1 and TRBJ2-1; D uncertain. Germline V CDR1 and CDR2: DFQATT, SNEGSKA (reference sequence). V was shortened by 5 bases and J by 6 bases, with 5 bases between the two germline ends. The length of the CDR3 is 10 residues. The DNA of the CDR3 is TGCAGTGCTGACATCAATGAGCAGTTCTTC. It codes for CSADINEQFF.

The chain is built from TRBV27 and TRBJ2-5; 8 bases are shared with TRBD1. Germline CDR1 MNHEY, CDR2 SMNVEV (reference sequence). V was pared by 5 bases and J by 4 bases, with 12 bases of the junction left unmatched. The CDR3 extends over 16 amino acids. CDR3: CASSPQGAGYRETQYF. CDR3 DNA: TGTGCCAGCAGTCCTCAGGGGGCCGGATACCGAGAGACCCAGTACTTC.

The table lists this clone with many counts. The V and J genes are TRBV14 and TRBJ2-1; 12 bases agree with TRBD2. J lost 5 bases, V lost 5 bases, and 7 bases had no gene match. Germline V lookup: CDR1 SGHDN, CDR2 FVKESK. This CDR3 has 16 residues. Here the CDR3 DNA reads TGTGCCAGCAGCAAACCCGGACTAGCGGGAAACAATGAGCAGTTCTTC. As protein: CASSKPGLAGNNEQFF.

The sample holds a few counts of this clone. The rearrangement uses TRBV7-8 and TRBJ2-2; 16 bases match TRBD2. The J segment lost 4 bases and the V segment lost 5 bases, leaving 4 bases of the junction unmatched. The CDR3 is 17 amino acids. CDR1 and CDR2 (germline): SGHVS, FQNEAQ. CDR3 loop: CASSPGTSGRVTGELFF. The CDR3 DNA sequence: TGTGCCAGCAGCCCGGGGACTAGCGGGAGGGTCACCGGGGAGCTGTTTTTT.

The chain carries TRBV13 and TRBJ2-2, with D uncertain. The CDR3 has 16 amino acids. V was trimmed by 0 bases and J by 6 bases, leaving 14 bases between them. Germline-derived CDR1 and CDR2 are PRHDT and FYEKMQ (reference sequence). The CDR3 sequence: CASSLGLGSIAGELFF. Written as DNA, the CDR3 is TGTGCCAGCAGCTTAGGGTTGGGTTCGATCGCCGGGGAGCTGTTTTTT.

The chain has TRBV20-1 and TRBJ1-2; no reliable D call. Deletions cut 5 bases from V and 4 bases from J, with 5 bases between. Germline V gives CDR1 DFQATT, CDR2 SNEGSKA (reference sequence). CDR3 size: 10 residues. The CDR3 sequence is CSALSYGYTF. The CDR3 DNA is TGCAGTGCTCTGAGCTATGGCTACACCTTC.

For this clone: The same CDR3 also results from other DNA sequences found in this sample. The gene calls are TRBV30 and TRBJ1-5; no reliable D call. The CDR3 contains 14 residues. CDR1 and CDR2 from the germline V gene are GTSNPN and SVGIG (reference sequence). Deletions cut 0 bases from V and 2 bases from J, with 8 bases between. The CDR3 DNA follows: TGTGCCTGGAGTGTTGGGCGCGGCAATCAGCCCCAGCATTTT. This codes for CAWSVGRGNQPQHF.